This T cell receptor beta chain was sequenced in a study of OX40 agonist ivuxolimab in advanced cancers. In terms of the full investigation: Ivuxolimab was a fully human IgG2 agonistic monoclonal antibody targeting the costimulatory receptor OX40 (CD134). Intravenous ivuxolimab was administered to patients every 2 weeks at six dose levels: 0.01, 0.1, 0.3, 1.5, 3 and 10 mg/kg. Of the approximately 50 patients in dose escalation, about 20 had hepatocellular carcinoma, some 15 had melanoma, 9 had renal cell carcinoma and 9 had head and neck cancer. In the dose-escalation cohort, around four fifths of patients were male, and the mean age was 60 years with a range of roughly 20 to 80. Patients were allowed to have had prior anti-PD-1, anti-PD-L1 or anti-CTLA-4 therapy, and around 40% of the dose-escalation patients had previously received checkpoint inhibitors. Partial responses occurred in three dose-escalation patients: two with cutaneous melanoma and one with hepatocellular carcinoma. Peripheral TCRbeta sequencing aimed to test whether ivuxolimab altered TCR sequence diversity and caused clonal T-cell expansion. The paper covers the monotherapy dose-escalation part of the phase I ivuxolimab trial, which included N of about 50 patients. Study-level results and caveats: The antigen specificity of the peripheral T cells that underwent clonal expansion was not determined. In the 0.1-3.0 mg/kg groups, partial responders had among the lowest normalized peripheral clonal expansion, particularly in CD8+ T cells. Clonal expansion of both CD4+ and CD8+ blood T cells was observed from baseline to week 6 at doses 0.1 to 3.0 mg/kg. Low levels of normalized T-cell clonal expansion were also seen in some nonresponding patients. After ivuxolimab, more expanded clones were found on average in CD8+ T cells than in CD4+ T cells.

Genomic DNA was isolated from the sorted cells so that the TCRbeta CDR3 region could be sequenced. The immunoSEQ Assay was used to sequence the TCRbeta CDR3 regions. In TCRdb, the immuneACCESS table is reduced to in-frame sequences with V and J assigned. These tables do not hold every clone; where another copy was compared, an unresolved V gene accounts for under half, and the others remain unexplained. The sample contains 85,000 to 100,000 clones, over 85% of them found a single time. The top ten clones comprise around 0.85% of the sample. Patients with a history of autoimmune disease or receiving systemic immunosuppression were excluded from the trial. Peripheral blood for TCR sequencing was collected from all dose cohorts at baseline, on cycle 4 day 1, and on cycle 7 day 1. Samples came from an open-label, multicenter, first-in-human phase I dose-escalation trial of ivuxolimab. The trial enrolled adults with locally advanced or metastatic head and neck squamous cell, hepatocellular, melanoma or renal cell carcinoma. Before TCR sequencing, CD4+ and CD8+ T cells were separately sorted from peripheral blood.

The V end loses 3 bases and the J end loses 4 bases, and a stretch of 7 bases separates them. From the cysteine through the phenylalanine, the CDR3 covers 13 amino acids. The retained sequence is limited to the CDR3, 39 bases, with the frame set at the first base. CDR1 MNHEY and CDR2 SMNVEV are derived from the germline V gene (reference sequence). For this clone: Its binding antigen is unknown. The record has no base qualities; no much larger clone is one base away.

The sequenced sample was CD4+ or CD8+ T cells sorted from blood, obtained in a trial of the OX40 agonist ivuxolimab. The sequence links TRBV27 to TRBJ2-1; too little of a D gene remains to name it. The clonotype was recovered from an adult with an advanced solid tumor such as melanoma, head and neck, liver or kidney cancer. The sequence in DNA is TGTGCCAGCAGTTTCAACAGATACAATGAGCAGTTCTTC. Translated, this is CASSFNRYNEQFF.